A single T cell receptor (beta chain) is shown here with its context. The data stem from a study of Tregs in tolerant kidney transplant recipients. The V end lost 0 bases, the J end lost 4 bases, and 16 bases lay between the germline ends. Germline V gene data show CDR1 as SGHRS and CDR2 as YFSETQ. There are 16 residues in the CDR3. Clones were sequenced by immunoSEQ multiplex PCR, and TCRdb holds only the in-frame ones, with some missing. The sample holds under 300,000 clones, around 81% seen once. Sequencing was performed on CD4+ T cells from blood. V and J are TRBV5-1 and TRBJ1-1; weak D call: TRBD1 (6 bases). The origin of this receptor is a human donor in good health. The CDR3 nucleotides are TGCGCCAGCAGCTTGGAGGCATCAATCAGGGGCACTGAAGCTTTCTTT. Its protein is CASSLEASIRGTEAFF.